One and the same sample provided the 18 T cell receptor beta chains below, sequenced in a study of OX40 agonist ivuxolimab in advanced cancers. Here immunoSEQ multiplex PCR was the method, and the copy in TCRdb shows in-frame clones only, minus some. This repertoire shows 50,000 to 80,000 clones, more than 75% found once; its top ten account for around 3%. This specimen was CD4+ or CD8+ T cells sorted from blood, taken in a trial of the OX40 agonist ivuxolimab. The source of these receptors is an adult with an advanced solid tumor such as melanoma, head and neck, liver or kidney cancer.

This chain connects TRBV27 to TRBJ1-3, with 7 positions matching TRBD1. Germline V gene lookup returns CDR1 MNHEY and CDR2 SMNVEV (reference sequence). CDR3 size: 17 residues. After removal of 5 bases from V and 1 base from J, the junction contained 11 bases not matched to a gene. The CDR3 here is CASSPTRQGPSGNTIYF. DNA for the CDR3: TGTGCCAGCAGTCCCACCAGACAGGGACCTTCTGGAAACACCATATATTTT.

This chain uses TRBV9 with TRBJ1-2; 10 bases line up with TRBD1. The CDR3 extends over 13 amino acids. Trimming removed 0 bases from V and 8 bases from J; junction bases left unmatched: 1. Per germline, CDR1 SGDLS and CDR2 YYNGEE. The CDR3 loop reads CASSVVTGGGYTF. CDR3 DNA sequence: TGTGCCAGCAGCGTAGTGACAGGGGGCGGCTACACCTTC.

V usage is TRBV4-2 and J usage is TRBJ2-7; D is undetermined. CDR3 length equals 15 residues. The germline V and J ends were trimmed by 0 bases and 3 bases, with 12 bases remaining between them. CDR1 is LGHNA and CDR2 is YNFKEQ in the germline V gene. CDR3 nucleotide sequence: TGTGCCAGCAGCCAAGATGTCCAGGTACACTACGAGCAGTACTTC. It codes for CASSQDVQVHYEQYF.

This clone was counted a few times. The V and J genes are TRBV4-1 and TRBJ1-4; D gene ambiguous. Germline V gene sequence: CDR1 MGHRA, CDR2 YSYEKL. The CDR3 runs 16 residues. Trimming took 4 bases from V and 0 from J, leaving 12 bases between them. The CDR3 DNA reads as TGCGCCAGCAGCCCCGGCGGGAGCCCAACTAATGAAAAACTGTTTTTT. This translates into CASSPGGSPTNEKLFF.

This clone has only a few counts. The J gene is TRBJ2-5, the V gene TRBV29-1; D perhaps matches TRBD2 (5 bases). The V and J ends lost 0 bases and 2 bases respectively, with 7 bases between them. This CDR3 spans 13 amino acids. Germline values: CDR1 SQVTM, CDR2 ANQGSEA. As DNA, the CDR3 is TGCAGCGTTGAAGATCCGGGACAAGAGACCCAGTACTTC. This gives the protein CSVEDPGQETQYF.

The chain links TRBV19 to TRBJ1-5; 10 nucleotides line up with TRBD1. There are 15 residues in the CDR3. Germline V lookup: CDR1 LNHDA, CDR2 SQIVND (reference sequence). With 5 bases clipped from V and 2 bases from J, the junction kept 3 bases outside the gene matches. In nucleotides, the CDR3 is TGTGCCAGTAGTCCCGGGACAGGGGGCAATCAGCCCCAGCATTTT. This translates into CASSPGTGGNQPQHF.

The chain recombines TRBV9 with TRBJ2-7; 11 bases align to TRBD2. The V gene end was trimmed by 7 bases and the J gene end by 2 bases; junction bases not matched to a gene: 2. CDR3 length: 13 amino acids. CDR1 and CDR2 (germline): SGDLS, YYNGEE. CDR3 coding DNA: TGTGCCAGCGAGGGACTAGCGGCCTACGAGCAGTACTTC. It yields the protein CASEGLAAYEQYF.

The chain links TRBV30 to TRBJ2-3; 7 positions match TRBD1. Germline CDR1 and CDR2: GTSNPN and SVGIG (reference sequence). J was trimmed by 5 bases and V by 2 bases; bases with no gene match: 13. The length of the CDR3 is 16 residues. The CDR3 region has the DNA TGTGCCTGGAGTAGGGGGCGAACCTCCTTAAGAGATACGCAGTATTTT. Its protein product is CAWSRGRTSLRDTQYF.

This clone was seen only once. This sequence joins TRBV28 and TRBJ2-2, with 10 positions matching TRBD2. J was trimmed by 4 bases and V by 3 bases; bases with no gene match: 8. The CDR3 consists of 17 residues. CDR1 is MDHEN, CDR2 SYDVKM, per germline. In DNA, the CDR3 is TGTGCCAGCAGTTTTTTCCAAACTAGCGGGACCACCGGGGAGCTGTTTTTT. It encodes CASSFFQTSGTTGELFF.

V gene TRBV30 combines with J gene TRBJ2-3; 7 nucleotides align to TRBD1. J was trimmed by 2 bases and V by 2 bases; bases with no gene match: 10. The germline V gene has CDR1 GTSNPN and CDR2 SVGIG (reference sequence). The CDR3 is 16 residues long. The CDR3 nucleotides are TGTGCCTGGAGTTACCCGGGACAGAGAGCCACAGATACGCAGTATTTT. It codes for CAWSYPGQRATDTQYF.

This clone has a single count. The rearrangement joins TRBV14 to TRBJ2-2, with D tentatively TRBD2 (6 bases). Germline CDR1 and CDR2: SGHDN and FVKESK. This CDR3 comprises 12 residues. Trimming cost V 7 bases and J 6 bases, with 9 bases left between them. The CDR3 region is CASKGEAGELFF. CDR3 coding DNA: TGTGCCAGCAAAGGGGAGGCCGGGGAGCTGTTTTTT.

The rearrangement uses TRBV21-1 and TRBJ1-3; no DNA check was done on the table's D call, TRBD1. TRBV21-1 counts as a pseudogene. The CDR3 has 14 amino acids. This chain's CDR3 is CASSKGTRGNTIYF. The CDR3 DNA reads as TGTGCCAGCAGCAAAGGAACACGTGGAAACACCATATATTTT.

This chain uses TRBV25-1 with TRBJ1-2; 8 nucleotides align to TRBD1. V was clipped by 3 bases and J by 4 bases; unmatched bases: 7. CDR3 length equals 15 residues. CDR1 MGHDK and CDR2 SYGVNS come from the germline V gene. This CDR3 reads CASSETGVRSYGYTF. The CDR3 nucleotides read TGTGCCAGCAGTGAGACAGGGGTCCGCTCCTATGGCTACACCTTC.

The chain recombines TRBV4-3 with TRBJ1-3, with D maybe TRBD1 (5 bases). Germline V gives CDR1 LGHNA, CDR2 YSLEER. CDR3 length equals 16 residues. Trimming took 1 base from V and 0 from J, leaving 10 bases between them. The CDR3 DNA sequence: TGCGCCAGCAGCCAAGTAGGGGCAGACTCTGGAAACACCATATATTTT. Residues: CASSQVGADSGNTIYF.

The chain combines TRBV6-1 with TRBJ1-2; D gene uncertain. This CDR3 has 13 residues. Germline V gene data show CDR1 as MNHNS and CDR2 as SASEGT. With 2 bases removed from V and 8 bases from J, the gap between germline ends came to 12 bases. The CDR3 nucleotides read TGTGCCAGCAGTGAAAGCGGGGTTGGCGGCTACACCTTC. Translated: CASSESGVGGYTF.

The chain has TRBV5-1 and TRBJ2-2, with a weak D call TRBD2 (6 bases). This CDR3 is 16 amino acids long. The V gene's germline CDR1 is SGHRS and CDR2 YFSETQ. V lost 0 bases and J 7 bases, leaving 16 bases between the germline ends. The CDR3 bases are TGCGCCAGCAGCTTGGTGGCGGGGCCTGGAGGCGGGGAGCTGTTTTTT. This encodes CASSLVAGPGGGELFF.

The chain joins TRBV25-1 to TRBJ2-2; no clear D. V dropped 2 bases and J dropped 1 base, with 8 bases sitting between them. CDR3 length: 15 amino acids. Germline CDR1 reads MGHDK; CDR2 reads SYGVNS. Here the CDR3 reads CASSEGKGNTGELFF. DNA of the CDR3: TGTGCCAGCAGTGAAGGAAAGGGGAACACCGGGGAGCTGTTTTTT.

CDR3 sequence: CASSDRRGFSGNTIYF. DNA for the CDR3: TGTGCCAGCAGTGATCGCAGGGGGTTCTCTGGAAACACCATATATTTT. The chain links TRBV2 to TRBJ1-3; TRBD1 matches 7 bases. With V trimmed by 3 bases and J by 0 bases, 5 bases remained unmatched. Per germline, CDR1 SNHLY and CDR2 FYNNEI. The CDR3 is 16 residues long.